This TCR beta chain originates from a study of cytotoxic CD8 clonotypes in ibrutinib-treated CLL. Remarks on this clone: No antigen is known for it.

Findings and caveats of the study: Researchers report that baseline clonality outpaced age-matched healthy donors and tracked circulating CD8+ T-cell counts. Clonality went higher at ibrutinib response and then dropped back toward baseline at progression.

A 1 in 200,000 to 1 in 1 million T cell depth was the sequencing target. Here immunoSEQ multiplex PCR was the method, and the copy in TCRdb shows in-frame clones only, minus some. The sample shows over 120,000 clones, approximately 80% of them seen only once. Per germline, CDR1 SGHTA and CDR2 FQGNSA. The ends lost 6 bases at V and 6 bases at J; junction bases unmatched: 11. This CDR3 contains 16 residues. The source of this sequence is a human donor with chronic lymphocytic leukemia. The material was PBMCs, obtained after 36 months of ibrutinib treatment. This sequence joins TRBV7-2 and TRBJ2-3; 11 nucleotides match TRBD2. The CDR3 region is CASSPTSGGTGDTQYF. CDR3 DNA: TGTGCCAGCAGTCCTACTAGCGGGGGTACCGGGGATACGCAGTATTTT.